These 5 T cell receptor beta chains were all obtained from the same sample, sequenced in a study of radiotherapy plus CTLA-4 blockade in lung cancer. The repertoire was sequenced with immunoSEQ multiplex PCR; TCRdb's copy has only in-frame clones and lacks some. There are fewer than 90,000 clones in the sample; around 86% occur only once, and more than 0.65% lies in the top ten. The material sequenced was peripheral blood, taken from a patient treated with radiotherapy plus ipilimumab. The receptors stem from a human donor with non-small cell lung cancer who had stable disease on radiotherapy plus ipilimumab.

The chain carries TRBV5-4 and TRBJ1-2; D may be TRBD1 (5 bases). The V gene lost 0 bases and the J gene lost 4 bases, with 13 bases spanning the gap. The CDR3 contains 15 residues. Germline V gives CDR1 SGHNT, CDR2 YYREEE (reference sequence). CDR3 nucleotides: TGTGCCAGCAGCTTGGCCGGGGGAGGGTTCTATGGCTACACCTTC. Its protein is CASSLAGGGFYGYTF.

This chain connects TRBV28 to TRBJ1-4; D uncertain. Trimming left V 2 bases short and J 6 bases short, with 10 bases between. Germline V lookup: CDR1 MDHEN, CDR2 SYDVKM. This CDR3 contains 14 residues. The chain's CDR3 is CASSLGSVYEKLFF. CDR3 in DNA: TGTGCCAGCAGTTTAGGGTCAGTTTATGAAAAACTGTTTTTT.

The chain links TRBV27 to TRBJ1-5; 9 bases are shared with TRBD1. After removal of 5 bases from V and 1 base from J, the junction contained 3 bases not matched to a gene. Germline V gene lookup returns CDR1 MNHEY and CDR2 SMNVEV (reference sequence). This CDR3 region has 15 residues. The DNA for the CDR3 is TGTGCCAGCAGTCGGGACAGGGCAAGCAATCAGCCCCAGCATTTT. It is translated as CASSRDRASNQPQHF.

The V call is TRBV2, the J call TRBJ1-2; no clear D. CDR3 size: 12 residues. The ends were cut back, 2 bases at V and 6 bases at J, with 7 bases in the middle. Per the germline V gene, CDR1 is SNHLY and CDR2 is FYNNEI. CDR3 nucleotide sequence: TGTGCCAGCAGTGAATCTAGCGATGGCTACACCTTC. It specifies CASSESSDGYTF.

V usage is TRBV25-1 and J usage is TRBJ2-3; 9 bases are shared with TRBD2. Germline lookup yields CDR1 MGHDK and CDR2 SYGVNS. The CDR3 sequence is 15 residues long. V lost 6 bases and J lost 1; bases outside the gene matches: 5. The CDR3: CASRGSGSGTDTQYF. In DNA form, the CDR3 reads TGTGCCAGCAGAGGTAGCGGGAGCGGCACAGATACGCAGTATTTT.